This T cell receptor beta chain was documented in a study of control samples from healthy donors and cancer patients (dated by TCRdb to 2018 to 2020). This clone was seen just once. Its recognized antigen is unknown. No base quality values were provided; no much bigger clone lies one nucleotide off. Library preparation was by the immunoSEQ multiplex PCR assay. As stored in TCRdb, this immuneACCESS dataset retains in-frame rearrangements with V and J assigned. A fraction of the clones does not appear; measured against another copy, unresolved V genes explain less than half of the discrepancy, and the remainder lacks a known reason. The sample table contains 95,000 to 130,000 clones; only one count was recorded for roughly nine tenths of them. Approximately 1% of the sample belongs to the ten largest clones. Including the terminal cysteine and phenylalanine, the CDR3 comprises 11 residues. Only the CDR3 portion is preserved as DNA: 33 bases, with reading frame beginning at the first base. Trimming at the junction amounts to 5 bases on V and 4 bases on J, and the germline ends lie 8 bases apart. The germline V gene (reference sequence) provides CDR1 GTSNPN and CDR2 SVGIG.

The sample consisted of PBMCs. This TCR was recovered from a woman aged 50 to 65 with colorectal cancer. The V gene is TRBV30 and the J gene is TRBJ1-1; no confident D gene assignment can be made. The CDR3 reads CAWGWATEAFF. The nucleotides are TGTGCCTGGGGGTGGGCCACTGAAGCTTTCTTT.